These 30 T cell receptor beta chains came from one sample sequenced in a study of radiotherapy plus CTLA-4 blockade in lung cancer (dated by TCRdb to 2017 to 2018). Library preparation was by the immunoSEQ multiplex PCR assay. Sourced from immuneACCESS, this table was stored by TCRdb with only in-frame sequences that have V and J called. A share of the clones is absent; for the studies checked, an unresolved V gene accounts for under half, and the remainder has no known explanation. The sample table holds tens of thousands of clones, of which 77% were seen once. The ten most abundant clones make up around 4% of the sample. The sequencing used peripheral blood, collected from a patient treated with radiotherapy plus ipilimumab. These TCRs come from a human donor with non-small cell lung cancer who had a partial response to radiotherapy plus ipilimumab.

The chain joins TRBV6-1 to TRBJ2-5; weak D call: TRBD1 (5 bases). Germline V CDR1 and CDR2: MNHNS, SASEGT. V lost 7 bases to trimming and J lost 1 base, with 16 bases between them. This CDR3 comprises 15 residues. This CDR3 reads CASIRAITGQETQYF. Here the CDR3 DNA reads TGTGCCAGCATCAGGGCTATTACCGGCCAAGAGACCCAGTACTTC.

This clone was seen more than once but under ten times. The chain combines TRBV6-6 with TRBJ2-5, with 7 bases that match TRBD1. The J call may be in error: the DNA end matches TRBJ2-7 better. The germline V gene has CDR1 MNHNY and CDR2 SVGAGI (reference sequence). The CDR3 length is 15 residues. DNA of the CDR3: TGTGCCAGCAATCCCAGACAGGGTTCGGCCTACGAGCAGTACTTC. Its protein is CASNPRQGSAYEQYF.

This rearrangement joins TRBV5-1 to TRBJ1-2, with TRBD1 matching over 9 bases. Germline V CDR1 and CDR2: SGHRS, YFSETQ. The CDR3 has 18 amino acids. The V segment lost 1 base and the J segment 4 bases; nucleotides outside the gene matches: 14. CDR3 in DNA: TGCGCCAGCAGCTTGCCTCCCGGTGCCGGGGACAGGGCCTATGGCTACACCTTC. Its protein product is CASSLPPGAGDRAYGYTF.

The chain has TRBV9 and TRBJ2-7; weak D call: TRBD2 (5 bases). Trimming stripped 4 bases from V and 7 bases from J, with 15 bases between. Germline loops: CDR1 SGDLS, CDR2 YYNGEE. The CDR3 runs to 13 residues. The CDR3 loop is CASSTRPTGEQYF. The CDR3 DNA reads TGTGCCAGCAGCACCCGGCCCACGGGGGAGCAGTACTTC.

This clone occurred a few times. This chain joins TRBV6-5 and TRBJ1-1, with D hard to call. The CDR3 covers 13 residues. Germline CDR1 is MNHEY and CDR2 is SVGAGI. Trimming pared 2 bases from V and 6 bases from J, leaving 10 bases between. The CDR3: CASSYDQVAEAFF. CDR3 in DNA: TGTGCCAGCAGTTACGACCAGGTTGCTGAAGCTTTCTTT.

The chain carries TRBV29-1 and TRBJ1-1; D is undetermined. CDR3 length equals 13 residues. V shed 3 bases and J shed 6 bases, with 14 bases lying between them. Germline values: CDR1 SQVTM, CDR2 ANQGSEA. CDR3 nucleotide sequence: TGCAGCGTTGATGGAGGGTCCGGCTCTGAAGCTTTCTTT. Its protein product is CSVDGGSGSEAFF. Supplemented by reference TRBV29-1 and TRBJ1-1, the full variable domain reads SAVISQKPSRDICQRGTSLTIQCQVDSQVTMMFWYRQQPGQSLTLIATANQGSEATYESGFVIDKFPISRPNLTFSTLTVSNMSPEDSSIYLCSVDGGSGSEAFFGQGTRLTVV.

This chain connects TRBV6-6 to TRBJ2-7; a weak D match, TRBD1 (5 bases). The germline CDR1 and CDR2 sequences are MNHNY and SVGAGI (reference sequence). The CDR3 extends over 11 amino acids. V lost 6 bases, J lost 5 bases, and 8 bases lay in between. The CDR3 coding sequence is TGTGCCAGCAGGGTGGGGCACGAGCAGTACTTC. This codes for CASRVGHEQYF.

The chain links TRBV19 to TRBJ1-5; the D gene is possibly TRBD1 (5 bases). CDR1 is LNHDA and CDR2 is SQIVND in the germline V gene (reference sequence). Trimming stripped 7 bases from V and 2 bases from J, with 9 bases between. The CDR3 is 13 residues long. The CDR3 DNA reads TGTGCCAGTAAGGGGCAGGGCAATCAGCCCCAGCATTTT. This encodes CASKGQGNQPQHF.

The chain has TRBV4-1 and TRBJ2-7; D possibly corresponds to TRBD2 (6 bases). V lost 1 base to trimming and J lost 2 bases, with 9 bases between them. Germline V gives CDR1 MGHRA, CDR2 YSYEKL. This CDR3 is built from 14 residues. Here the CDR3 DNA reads TGCGCCAGCAGCCAAGGGTGGGGGGCCTACGAGCAGTACTTC. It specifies CASSQGWGAYEQYF.

CDR3 DNA: TGCGCCAGCAGCTTGGGTGGGAGCTCCTACGAGCAGTACTTC. Protein product: CASSLGGSSYEQYF. The genes are TRBV5-1 and TRBJ2-7; perhaps TRBD2 as D (5 bases). Trimming left V 0 bases short and J 0 bases short, with 7 bases between. Per the germline V gene, CDR1 is SGHRS and CDR2 is YFSETQ. This CDR3 contains 14 residues.

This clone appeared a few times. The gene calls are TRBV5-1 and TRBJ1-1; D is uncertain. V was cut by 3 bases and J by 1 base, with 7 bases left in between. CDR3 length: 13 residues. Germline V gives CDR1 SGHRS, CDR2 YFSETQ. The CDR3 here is CASSYPGNTEAFF. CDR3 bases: TGCGCCAGCAGCTACCCAGGGAACACTGAAGCTTTCTTT.

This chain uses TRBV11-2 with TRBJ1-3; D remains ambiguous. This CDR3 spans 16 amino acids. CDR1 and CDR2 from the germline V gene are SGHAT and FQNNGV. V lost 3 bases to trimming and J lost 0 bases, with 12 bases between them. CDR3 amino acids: CASSFGEASSGNTIYF. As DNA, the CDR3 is TGTGCCAGCAGCTTTGGTGAGGCTTCCTCTGGAAACACCATATATTTT.

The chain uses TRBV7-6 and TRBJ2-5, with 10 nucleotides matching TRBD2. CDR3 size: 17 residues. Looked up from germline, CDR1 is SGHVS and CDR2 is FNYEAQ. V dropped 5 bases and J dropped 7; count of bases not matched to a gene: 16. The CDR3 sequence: CASSPALTSGAQGTQYF. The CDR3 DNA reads TGTGCCAGCAGCCCCGCCCTTACTAGCGGGGCGCAGGGGACCCAGTACTTC.

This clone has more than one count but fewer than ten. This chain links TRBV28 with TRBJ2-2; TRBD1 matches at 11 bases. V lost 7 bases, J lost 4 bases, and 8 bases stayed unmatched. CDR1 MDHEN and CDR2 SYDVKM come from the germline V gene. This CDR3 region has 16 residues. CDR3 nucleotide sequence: TGTGCCAGCACCCTTGGACAGGGGGCTATCACCGGGGAGCTGTTTTTT. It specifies CASTLGQGAITGELFF.

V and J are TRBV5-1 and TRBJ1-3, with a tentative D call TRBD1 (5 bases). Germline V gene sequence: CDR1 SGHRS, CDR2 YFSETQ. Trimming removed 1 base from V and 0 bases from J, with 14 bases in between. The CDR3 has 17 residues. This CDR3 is CASSLLGVLGSGNTIYF. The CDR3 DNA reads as TGCGCCAGCAGCTTGTTAGGGGTCCTGGGCTCTGGAAACACCATATATTTT.

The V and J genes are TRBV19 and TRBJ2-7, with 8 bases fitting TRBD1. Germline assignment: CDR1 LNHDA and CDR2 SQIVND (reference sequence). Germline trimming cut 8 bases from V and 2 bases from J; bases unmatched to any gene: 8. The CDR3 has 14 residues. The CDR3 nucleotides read TGTGCCAGTTCCCGGACAGGGAACACCTACGAGCAGTACTTC. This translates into CASSRTGNTYEQYF.

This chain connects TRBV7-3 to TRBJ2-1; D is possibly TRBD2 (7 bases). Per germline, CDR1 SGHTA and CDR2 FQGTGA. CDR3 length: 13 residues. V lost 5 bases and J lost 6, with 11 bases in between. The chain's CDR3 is CASSLGGGNEQFF. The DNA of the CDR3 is TGTGCCAGCAGCCTAGGGGGGGGCAATGAGCAGTTCTTC.

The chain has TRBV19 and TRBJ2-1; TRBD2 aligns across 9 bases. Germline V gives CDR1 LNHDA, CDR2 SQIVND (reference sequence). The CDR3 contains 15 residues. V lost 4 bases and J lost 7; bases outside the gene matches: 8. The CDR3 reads CASSTGLATLNEQFF. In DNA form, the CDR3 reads TGTGCCAGTAGTACAGGACTAGCGACTCTAAATGAGCAGTTCTTC.

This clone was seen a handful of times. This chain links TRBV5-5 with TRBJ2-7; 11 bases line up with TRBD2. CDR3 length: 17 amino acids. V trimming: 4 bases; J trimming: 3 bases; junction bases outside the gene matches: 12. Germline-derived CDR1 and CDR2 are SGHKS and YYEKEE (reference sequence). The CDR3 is CASSAGPPTSGGYEQYF. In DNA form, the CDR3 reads TGTGCCAGCAGCGCGGGCCCACCTACTAGCGGGGGCTACGAGCAGTACTTC.

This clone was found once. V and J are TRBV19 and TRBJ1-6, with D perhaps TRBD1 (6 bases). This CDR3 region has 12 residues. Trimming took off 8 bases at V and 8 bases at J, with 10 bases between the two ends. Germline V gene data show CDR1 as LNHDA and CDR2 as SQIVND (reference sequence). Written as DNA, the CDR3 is TGTGCCAGTCAGGGGATAGATTCACCCCTCCACTTT. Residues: CASQGIDSPLHF.

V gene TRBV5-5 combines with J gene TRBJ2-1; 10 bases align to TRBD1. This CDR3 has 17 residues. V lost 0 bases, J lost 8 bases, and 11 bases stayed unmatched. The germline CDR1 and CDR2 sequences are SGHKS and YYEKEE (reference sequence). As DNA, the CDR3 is TGTGCCAGCAGCTTGGAGCTCCGGGGACAGGGGCTCCATGAGCAGTTCTTC. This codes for CASSLELRGQGLHEQFF. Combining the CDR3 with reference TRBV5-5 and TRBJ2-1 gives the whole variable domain DAGVTQSPTHLIKTRGQQVTLRCSPISGHKSVSWYQQVLGQGPQFIFQYYEKEERGRGNFPDRFSARQFPNYSSELNVNALLLGDSALYLCASSLELRGQGLHEQFFGPGTRLTVL.

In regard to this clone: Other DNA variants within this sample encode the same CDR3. CDR3 loop: CASSLDRAYEQYF. The DNA of the CDR3 is TGTGCCAGCAGCTTAGACAGGGCGTACGAGCAGTACTTC. This rearrangement joins TRBV11-2 to TRBJ2-7; D may be TRBD1 (5 bases). This CDR3 has 13 amino acids. Trimming took off 0 bases at V and 4 bases at J, with 7 bases between the two ends. Germline V lookup: CDR1 SGHAT, CDR2 FQNNGV.

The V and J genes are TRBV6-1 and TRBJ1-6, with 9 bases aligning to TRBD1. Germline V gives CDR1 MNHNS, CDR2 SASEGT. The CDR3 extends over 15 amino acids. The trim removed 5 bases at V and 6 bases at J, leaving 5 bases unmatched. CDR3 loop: CASSPGQGLNSPLHF. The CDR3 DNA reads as TGTGCCAGCAGTCCGGGACAGGGCCTTAATTCACCCCTCCACTTT.

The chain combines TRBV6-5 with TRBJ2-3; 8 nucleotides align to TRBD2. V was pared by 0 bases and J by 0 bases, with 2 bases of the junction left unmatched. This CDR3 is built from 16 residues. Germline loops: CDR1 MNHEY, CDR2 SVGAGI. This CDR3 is CASSYSRGGSTDTQYF. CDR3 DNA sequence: TGTGCCAGCAGTTACTCCCGGGGGGGGAGCACAGATACGCAGTATTTT.

This CDR3 is CASSISEATRGIYEQYF. Written as DNA, the CDR3 is TGTGCCAGTAGTATCTCCGAGGCCACTCGGGGAATATACGAGCAGTACTTC. The genes are TRBV19 and TRBJ2-7, with a weak D call TRBD2 (5 bases). Germline assignment: CDR1 LNHDA and CDR2 SQIVND (reference sequence). The CDR3 consists of 17 residues. The V and J ends lost 3 bases and 4 bases respectively, with 22 bases between them.

CDR3 sequence: CASSLGTGQNTIYF. In nucleotides, the CDR3 is TGTGCCAGCAGCCTCGGGACAGGGCAGAACACCATATATTTT. The chain carries TRBV4-2 and TRBJ1-3, with 9 bases identical to TRBD1. V lost 4 bases, J lost 7 bases, and 5 bases stayed unmatched. CDR3 length equals 14 residues. Germline V gene sequence: CDR1 LGHNA, CDR2 YNFKEQ.

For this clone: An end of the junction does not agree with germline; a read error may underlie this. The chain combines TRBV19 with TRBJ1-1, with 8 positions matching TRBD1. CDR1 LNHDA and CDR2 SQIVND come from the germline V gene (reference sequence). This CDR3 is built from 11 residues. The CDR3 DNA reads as TGTGCCAGTAGAAACAGGGGGGGTTGGATCTTT. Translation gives CASRNRGGWIF.

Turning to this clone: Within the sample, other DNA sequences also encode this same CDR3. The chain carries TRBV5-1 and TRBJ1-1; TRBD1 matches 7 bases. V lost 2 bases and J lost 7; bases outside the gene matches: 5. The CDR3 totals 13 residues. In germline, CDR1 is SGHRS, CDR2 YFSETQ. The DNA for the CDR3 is TGCGCCAGCAGCTTAGTTCAGGGGGGTGAAGCTTTCTTT. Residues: CASSLVQGGEAFF.

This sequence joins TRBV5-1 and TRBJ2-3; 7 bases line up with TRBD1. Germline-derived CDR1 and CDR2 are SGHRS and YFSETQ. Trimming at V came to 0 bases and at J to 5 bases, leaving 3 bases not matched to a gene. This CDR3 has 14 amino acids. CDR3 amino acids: CASSLEGALDTQYF. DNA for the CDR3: TGCGCCAGCAGCTTGGAGGGGGCCTTAGATACGCAGTATTTT.

The CDR3 spells CSVELGTGFYNEQFF. The CDR3 nucleotides are TGCAGCGTTGAATTAGGGACAGGTTTCTACAATGAGCAGTTCTTC. This sequence joins TRBV29-1 and TRBJ2-1; 8 nucleotides match TRBD1. The V gene's germline CDR1 is SQVTM and CDR2 ANQGSEA. The CDR3 sequence is 15 residues long. V lost 2 bases to trimming and J lost 3 bases; unmatched junction nucleotides: 6.